Listed below are T cell receptor beta chains from one sample, sequenced in a study of Graves' ophthalmopathy and Graves' hyperthyroidism. One entry per CDR3 protein, called by TCRdb with MiXCR from the multiplex PCR reads. This sample has 150,000 to 200,000 distinct CDR3 sequences, with approximately 40% found just once. The sample was peripheral blood. The receptors derive from a woman aged 40 to 50 with Graves' ophthalmopathy. The CDR3 runs from the conserved cysteine through the conserved F or W. D genes are given only for firm matches. Rows may omit the clone size; those that give it use once, few, many or a size class.

size: many; J: TRBJ1-1; V: TRBV6-2/TRBV6-3; D: TRBD1; CDR3: CASSYSTGDTEAFF; DNA: TGTGCCAGCAGTTACTCCACAGGGGACACTGAAGCTTTCTTT
size: NA; J: TRBJ2-7; V: TRBV27; D: NA; CDR3: CASSLFPAHYEQYF; DNA: TGTGCCAGCAGTTTATTTCCAGCCCACTACGAGCAGTACTTC
size: many; J: TRBJ2-5; V: TRBV6-2/TRBV6-3; D: NA; CDR3: CASSRFAGTEETQYF; DNA: TGTGCCAGCAGTCGATTTGCCGGGACCGAAGAGACCCAGTACTTC
size: few; J: TRBJ2-5; V: TRBV6-5; D: NA; CDR3: CASSSDRRETQYF; DNA: TGTGCCAGCAGTTCCGACAGGCGGGAGACCCAGTACTTC
size: NA; J: TRBJ2-7; V: TRBV30; D: NA; CDR3: CAWSEGLLPRHF; DNA: TGTGCCTGGAGTGAGGGTCTTCTCCCGCGGCACTTC
size: many; J: TRBJ2-3; V: TRBV12-3/TRBV12-4; D: TRBD1; CDR3: CASRRTGSTDTQYF; DNA: TGTGCCAGCAGACGGACAGGCAGCACAGATACGCAGTATTTT
size: NA; J: TRBJ2-7; V: TRBV28; D: TRBD1; CDR3: CASSVGGTGGEQYF; DNA: TGTGCCAGCAGTGTTGGCGGGACAGGGGGCGAGCAGTACTTC
size: NA; J: TRBJ1-1; V: TRBV7-2; D: NA; CDR3: CASSMRGGGGTEAFF; DNA: TGTGCCAGCAGCATGCGGGGAGGGGGAGGCACTGAAGCTTTCTTT
size: many; J: TRBJ2-5; V: TRBV28; D: TRBD2; CDR3: CASSGGGAAAETQYF; DNA: TGTGCCAGCAGTGGCGGGGGGGCCGCCGCAGAGACCCAGTACTTC
size: many; J: TRBJ2-7; V: TRBV6-1; D: NA; CDR3: CASSDWGTASSYEQYF; DNA: TGTGCCAGCAGTGATTGGGGGACGGCGAGCTCCTACGAGCAGTACTTC
size: NA; J: TRBJ2-5; V: TRBV18; D: NA; CDR3: CASSPSVELAQETQYF; DNA: TGTGCCAGCTCACCGAGTGTTGAACTAGCCCAAGAGACCCAGTACTTC
size: NA; J: TRBJ2-5; V: TRBV20-1; D: NA; CDR3: CSARGGAETQYF; DNA: TGCAGTGCTAGAGGAGGCGCAGAGACCCAGTACTTC
size: many; J: TRBJ2-2; V: TRBV28; D: NA; CDR3: CASSPDHQSNGQPGELFF; DNA: TGTGCCAGCAGCCCGGACCACCAATCCAACGGACAGCCCGGGGAGCTGTTTTTT